The present T cell receptor beta chain was sequenced within a study of metastatic and nonmetastatic thyroid tumors (dated by TCRdb to 2019 to 2021). Regarding the complete study: Repertoires from peripheral blood and from tumor or nodule tissue samples of malignant and benign thyroid patients were compared.

Reading from cysteine to phenylalanine, the CDR3 counts 14 amino acids. Only CDR3 DNA is held: 42 bases, read in frame from base 1. From a lookup of the germline V gene, CDR1 and CDR2 are KGHSH and LQKENI. The table lists this clone with many counts. The target of this receptor is not known. A much larger clonotype is one base distant, so this may be a read error. Before undergoing thyroid surgery, none of the patients had been given any kind of treatment. Using T-cell receptor beta sequencing, the researchers looked back retrospectively at clinical samples from patients, gathered between about 2011 and 2019. Broader findings and caveats from the paper: TCR beta diversity was reported as significantly higher in malignant tumors than in benign nodules, in both blood and tumor samples.

Library preparation was by PCR. The listed sequencing device is Illumina HiSeq 4000. High-throughput sequencing was used to profile the TCR beta-chain CDR3 region of each patient. From the authors' description of their analysis: A classifier to discriminate distant-metastatic papillary thyroid cancer patients was built from CDR3 differences across clinicopathological groups. To measure repertoire diversity the researchers used the Shannon index, while the Morisita-Horn index served to gauge how similar the tumor and blood repertoires were. TCRdb passed the public sequencing reads through fastp at Q25 and MiXCR, retaining productive beta sequences. These V and J calls rely on TCRdb rather than the paper's analysis. Counted in this sample were roughly 40,000 clones; 20% to 25% of them appeared once. Approximately 15% of the sample belongs to the ten largest clones.

The rearrangement combines TRBV18 with TRBJ2-1; the D gene remains uncertain. Sequencing was carried out using tumor tissue. This receptor was identified in a female donor with papillary thyroid cancer or a benign thyroid nodule (not recorded which). Some clones in this sample may be carry-over from other donors' samples. The base sequence is TGTGCCGGCTCACGGACCCAGGCCTACAATGAGCAGTTCTTC. This yields the protein CAGSRTQAYNEQFF.